The present TCR beta chain was sequenced within a study of molecular identifiers for immune sequencing clone quantification. Whole-study results and caveats: The share of molecules held by clones above 20 RNA copies was over 99% in effector cells and under 1% in naive cells.

This clonotype was found a few times. Its antigen is still unknown. Listed TCR primers and previously described methods were used for bulk TCR libraries. MiXCR, applied by TCRdb to the PCR reads, yields one record per CDR3 protein. This table has about 510,000 distinct CDR3 sequences, roughly 24% appearing once. CDR1 SGHDN and CDR2 FVKESK come from the germline V gene. CDR3 length: 13 residues. Between the trimmed V and J ends, which lost 6 bases and 3 bases, there was a span of 12 bases. The V call is TRBV14, the J call TRBJ2-7, with D possibly matching TRBD1 (6 bases). Material: naive CD8+ T cells from blood, with Jurkat cell RNA spiked in. Subset defined: FACS-sorted CD8+CD4-CCR7+CD45RA+ naive T cells. This sequence was found in a human donor in good health. Some libraries in this study had Jurkat cell RNA spiked in. In DNA form, the CDR3 reads TGTGCCAGCAGGCAACAGGGAAGCTACGAGCAGTACTTC. Encoded protein: CASRQQGSYEQYF.